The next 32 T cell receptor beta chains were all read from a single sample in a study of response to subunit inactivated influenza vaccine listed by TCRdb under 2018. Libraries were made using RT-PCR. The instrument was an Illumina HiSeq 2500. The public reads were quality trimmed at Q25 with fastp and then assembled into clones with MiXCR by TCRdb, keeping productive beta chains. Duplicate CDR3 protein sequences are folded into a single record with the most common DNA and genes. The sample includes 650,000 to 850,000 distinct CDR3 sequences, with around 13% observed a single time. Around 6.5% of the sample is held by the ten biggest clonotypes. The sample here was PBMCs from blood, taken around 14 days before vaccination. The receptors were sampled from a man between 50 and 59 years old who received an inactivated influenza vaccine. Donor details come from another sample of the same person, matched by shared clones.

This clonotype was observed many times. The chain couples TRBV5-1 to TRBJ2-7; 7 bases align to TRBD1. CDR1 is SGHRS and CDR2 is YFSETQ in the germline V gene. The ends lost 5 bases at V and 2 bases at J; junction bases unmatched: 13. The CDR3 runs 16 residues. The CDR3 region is CASSTVSGQRAYEQYF. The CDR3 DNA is TGCGCCAGCAGTACCGTCTCGGGACAGAGAGCCTACGAGCAGTACTTC. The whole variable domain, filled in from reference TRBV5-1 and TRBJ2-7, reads KAGVTQTPRYLIKTRGQQVTLSCSPISGHRSVSWYQQTPGQGLQFLFEYFSETQRNKGNFPGRFSGRQFSNSRSEMNVSTLELGDSALYLCASSTVSGQRAYEQYFGPGTRLTVT.

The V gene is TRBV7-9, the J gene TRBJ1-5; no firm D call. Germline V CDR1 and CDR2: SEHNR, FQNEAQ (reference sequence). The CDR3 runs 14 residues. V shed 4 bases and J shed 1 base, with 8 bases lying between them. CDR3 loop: CASSYQNSNQPQHF. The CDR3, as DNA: TGTGCCAGCAGCTACCAGAACAGCAATCAGCCCCAGCATTTT.

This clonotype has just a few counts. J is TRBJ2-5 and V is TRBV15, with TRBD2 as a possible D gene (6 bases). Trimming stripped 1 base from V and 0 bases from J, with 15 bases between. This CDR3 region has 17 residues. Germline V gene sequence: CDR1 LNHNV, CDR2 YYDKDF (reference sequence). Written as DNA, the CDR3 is TGTGCCACCAGCAGAGCTTACCCGGGACTCAACCAAGAGACCCAGTACTTC. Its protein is CATSRAYPGLNQETQYF.

DNA of the CDR3: TGTGCCAGCAGCCCGCGGACAGTCTTGACAGATACGCAGTATTTT. This encodes CASSPRTVLTDTQYF. The rearrangement uses TRBV28 and TRBJ2-3; weak D call: TRBD1 (6 bases). The CDR3 is 15 residues long. The V end lost 6 bases, the J end lost 3 bases, and 16 bases lay between the germline ends. Germline assignment: CDR1 MDHEN and CDR2 SYDVKM.

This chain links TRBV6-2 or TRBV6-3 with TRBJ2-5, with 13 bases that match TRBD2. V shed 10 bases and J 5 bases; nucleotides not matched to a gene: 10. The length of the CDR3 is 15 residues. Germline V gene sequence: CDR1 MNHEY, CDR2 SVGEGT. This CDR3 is CATRTSGRSWETQYF. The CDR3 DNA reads TGTGCCACACGGACTAGCGGGAGATCTTGGGAGACCCAGTACTTC.

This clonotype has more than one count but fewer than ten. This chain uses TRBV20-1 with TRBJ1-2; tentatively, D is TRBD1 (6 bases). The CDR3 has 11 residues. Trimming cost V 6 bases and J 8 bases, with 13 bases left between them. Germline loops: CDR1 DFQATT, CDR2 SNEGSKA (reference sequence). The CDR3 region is CSARDIRGYTF. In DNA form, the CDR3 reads TGCAGTGCAAGGGACATTCGGGGCTACACCTTC.

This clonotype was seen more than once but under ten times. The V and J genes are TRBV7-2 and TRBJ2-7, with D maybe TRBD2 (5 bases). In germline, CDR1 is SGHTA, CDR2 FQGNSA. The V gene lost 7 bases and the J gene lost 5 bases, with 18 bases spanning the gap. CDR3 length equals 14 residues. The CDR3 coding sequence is TGTGCCAGCACCTTTCGTGGGAGAGTAGACGAGCAGTACTTC. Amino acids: CASTFRGRVDEQYF.

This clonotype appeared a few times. The CDR3 nucleotides are TGTGCCAGCAGCCAAGATCGGGCCAGGGGGCGCGACCGGGAGCTGTTTTTT. Its translation is CASSQDRARGRDRELFF. The chain has TRBV4-2 and TRBJ2-2; 8 positions match TRBD1. V trimming: 0 bases; J trimming: 9 bases; junction bases outside the gene matches: 12. This CDR3 region has 17 residues. CDR1 LGHNA and CDR2 YNFKEQ come from the germline V gene.

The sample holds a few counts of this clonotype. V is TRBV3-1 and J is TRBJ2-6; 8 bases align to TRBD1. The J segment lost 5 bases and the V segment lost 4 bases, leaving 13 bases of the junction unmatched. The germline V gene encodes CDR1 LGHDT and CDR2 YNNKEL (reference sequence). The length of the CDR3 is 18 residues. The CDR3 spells CASSLHPRGQGWANVLTF. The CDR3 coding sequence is TGTGCCAGCAGCCTCCACCCTAGAGGACAGGGTTGGGCCAACGTCCTGACTTTC. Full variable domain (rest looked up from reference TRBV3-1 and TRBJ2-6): DTAVSQTPKYLVTQMGNDKSIKCEQNLGHDTMYWYKQDSKKFLKIMFSYNNKELIINETVPNRFSPKSPDKAHLNLHINSLELGDSAVYFCASSLHPRGQGWANVLTFGAGSRLTVL.

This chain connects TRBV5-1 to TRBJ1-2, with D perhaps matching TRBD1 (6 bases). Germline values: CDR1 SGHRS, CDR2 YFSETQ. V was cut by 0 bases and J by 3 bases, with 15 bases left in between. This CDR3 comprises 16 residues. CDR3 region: CASSLAGRGVDYGYTF. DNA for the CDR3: TGCGCCAGCAGCTTGGCCGGTAGGGGGGTCGACTATGGCTACACCTTC.

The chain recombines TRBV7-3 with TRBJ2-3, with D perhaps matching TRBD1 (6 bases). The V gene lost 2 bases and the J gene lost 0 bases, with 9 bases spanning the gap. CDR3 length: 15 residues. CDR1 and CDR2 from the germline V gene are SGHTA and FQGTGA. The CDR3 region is CASSLGQISTDTQYF. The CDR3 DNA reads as TGTGCCAGCAGCTTAGGACAGATTAGCACAGATACGCAGTATTTT.

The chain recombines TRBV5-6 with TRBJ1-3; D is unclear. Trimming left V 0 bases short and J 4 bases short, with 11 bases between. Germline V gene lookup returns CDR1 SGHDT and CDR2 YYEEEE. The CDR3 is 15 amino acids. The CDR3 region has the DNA TGTGCCAGCAGCTTGGGCGGTCGAAACGGAAACACCATATATTTT. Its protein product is CASSLGGRNGNTIYF.

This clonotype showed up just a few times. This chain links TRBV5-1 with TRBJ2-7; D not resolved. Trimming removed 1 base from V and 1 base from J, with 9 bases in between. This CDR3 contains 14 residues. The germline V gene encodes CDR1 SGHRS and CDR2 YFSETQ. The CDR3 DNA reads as TGCGCCAGCAGCTTGCGGCAGCAGTCCTACGAGCAGTACTTC. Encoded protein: CASSLRQQSYEQYF.

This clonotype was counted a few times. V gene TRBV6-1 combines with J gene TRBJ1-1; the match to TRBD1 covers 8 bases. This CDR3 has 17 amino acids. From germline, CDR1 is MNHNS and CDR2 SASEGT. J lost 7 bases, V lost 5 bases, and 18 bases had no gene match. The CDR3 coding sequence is TGTGCCAGCAGTCCCCATCCCCAGGGGGCGAGGCGAAATGAAGCTTTCTTT. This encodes CASSPHPQGARRNEAFF.

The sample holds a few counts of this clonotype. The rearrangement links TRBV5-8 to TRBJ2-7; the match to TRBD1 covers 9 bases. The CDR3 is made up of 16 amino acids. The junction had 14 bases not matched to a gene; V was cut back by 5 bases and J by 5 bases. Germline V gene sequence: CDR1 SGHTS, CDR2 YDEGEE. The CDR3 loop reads CASRDRGLFRINEQYF. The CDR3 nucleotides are TGTGCCAGCAGGGACAGGGGCCTATTTCGAATCAACGAGCAGTACTTC.

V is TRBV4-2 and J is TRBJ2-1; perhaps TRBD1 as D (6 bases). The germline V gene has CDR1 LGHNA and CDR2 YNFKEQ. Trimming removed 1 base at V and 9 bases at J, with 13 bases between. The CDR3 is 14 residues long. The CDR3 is CASSQARLGGEQFF. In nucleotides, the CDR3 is TGTGCCAGCAGCCAAGCCAGGTTAGGGGGTGAGCAGTTCTTC.

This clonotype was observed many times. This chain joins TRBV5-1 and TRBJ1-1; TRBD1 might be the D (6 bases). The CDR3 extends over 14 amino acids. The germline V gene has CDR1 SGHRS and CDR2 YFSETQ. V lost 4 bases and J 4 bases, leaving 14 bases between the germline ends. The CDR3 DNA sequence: TGCGCCAGCAGCACCACAGGGCTCGGCACTGAAGCTTTCTTT. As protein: CASSTTGLGTEAFF.

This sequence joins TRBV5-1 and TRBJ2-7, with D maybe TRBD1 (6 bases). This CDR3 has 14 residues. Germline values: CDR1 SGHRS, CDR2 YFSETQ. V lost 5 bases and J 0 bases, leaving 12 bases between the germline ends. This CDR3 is CASRFGQSSYEQYF. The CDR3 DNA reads TGCGCCAGCAGATTCGGACAGAGCTCCTACGAGCAGTACTTC.

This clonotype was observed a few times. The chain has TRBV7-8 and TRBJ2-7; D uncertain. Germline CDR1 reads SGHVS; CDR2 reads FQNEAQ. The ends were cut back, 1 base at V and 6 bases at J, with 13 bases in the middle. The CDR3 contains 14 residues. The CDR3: CASSLGLPLSEQYF. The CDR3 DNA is TGTGCCAGCAGCTTAGGTCTCCCCCTGTCCGAGCAGTACTTC.

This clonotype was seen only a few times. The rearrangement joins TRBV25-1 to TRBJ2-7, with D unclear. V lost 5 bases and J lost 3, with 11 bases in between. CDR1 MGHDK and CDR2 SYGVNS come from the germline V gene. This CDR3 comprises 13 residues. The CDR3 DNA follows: TGTGCCAGCAGTTCTCTAACGATCTACGAGCAGTACTTC. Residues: CASSSLTIYEQYF.

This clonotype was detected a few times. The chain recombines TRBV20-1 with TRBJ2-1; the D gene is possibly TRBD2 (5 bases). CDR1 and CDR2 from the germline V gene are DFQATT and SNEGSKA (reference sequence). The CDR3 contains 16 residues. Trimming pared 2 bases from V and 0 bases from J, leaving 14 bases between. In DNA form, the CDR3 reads TGCAGTGCTAGAAAAACGGACTGGCGCTCCTACAATGAGCAGTTCTTC. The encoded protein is CSARKTDWRSYNEQFF.

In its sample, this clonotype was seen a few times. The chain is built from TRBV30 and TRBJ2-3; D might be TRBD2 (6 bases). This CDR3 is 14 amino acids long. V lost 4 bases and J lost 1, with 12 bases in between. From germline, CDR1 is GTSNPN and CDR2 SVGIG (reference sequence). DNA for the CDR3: TGTGCCTGGAACATCGGCGGGGGCACAGATACGCAGTATTTT. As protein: CAWNIGGGTDTQYF.

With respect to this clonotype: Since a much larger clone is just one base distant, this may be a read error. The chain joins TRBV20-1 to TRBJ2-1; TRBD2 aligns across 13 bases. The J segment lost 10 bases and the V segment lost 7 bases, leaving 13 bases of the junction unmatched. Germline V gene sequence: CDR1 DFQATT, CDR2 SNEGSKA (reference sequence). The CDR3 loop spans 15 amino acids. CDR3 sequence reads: CSVETGLAGNDEQFF. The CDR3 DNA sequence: TGCAGTGTTGAAACGGGACTAGCGGGAAATGACGAGCAGTTCTTC.

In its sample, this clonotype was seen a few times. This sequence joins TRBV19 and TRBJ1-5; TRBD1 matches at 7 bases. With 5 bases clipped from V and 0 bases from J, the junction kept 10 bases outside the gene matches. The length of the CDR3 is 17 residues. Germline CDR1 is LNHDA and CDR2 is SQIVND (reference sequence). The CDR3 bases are TGTGCCAGTAGTCCCTTTATGGGACAGTATAGCAATCAGCCCCAGCATTTT. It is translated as CASSPFMGQYSNQPQHF.

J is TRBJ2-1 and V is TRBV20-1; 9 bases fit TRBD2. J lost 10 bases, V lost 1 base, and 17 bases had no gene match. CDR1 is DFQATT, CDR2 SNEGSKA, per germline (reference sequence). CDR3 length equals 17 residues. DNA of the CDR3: TGCAGTGCTAGAGTGGTTAGCGGGGGCGAAGGGGTGAAGGAGCAGTTCTTC. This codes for CSARVVSGGEGVKEQFF.

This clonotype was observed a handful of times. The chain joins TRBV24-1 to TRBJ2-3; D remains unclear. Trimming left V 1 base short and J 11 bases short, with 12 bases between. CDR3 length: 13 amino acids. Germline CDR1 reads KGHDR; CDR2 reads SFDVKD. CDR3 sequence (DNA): TGTGCCACCAGTGATTTTTACGGCGGAAGGCAGTATTTT. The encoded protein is CATSDFYGGRQYF.

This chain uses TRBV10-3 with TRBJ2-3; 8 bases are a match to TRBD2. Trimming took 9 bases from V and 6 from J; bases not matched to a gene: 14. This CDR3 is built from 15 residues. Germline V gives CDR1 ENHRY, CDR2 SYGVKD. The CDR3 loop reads CAMSEREPWVDTQYF. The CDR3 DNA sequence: TGTGCCATGAGCGAGCGGGAGCCATGGGTGGATACGCAGTATTTT.

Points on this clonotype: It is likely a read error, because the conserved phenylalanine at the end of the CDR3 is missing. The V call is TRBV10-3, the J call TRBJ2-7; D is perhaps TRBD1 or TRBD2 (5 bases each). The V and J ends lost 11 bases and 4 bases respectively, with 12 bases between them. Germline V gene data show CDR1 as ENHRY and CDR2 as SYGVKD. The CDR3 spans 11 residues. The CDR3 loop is CALGDGYEQYS. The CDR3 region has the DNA TGTGCCCTTGGGGACGGATACGAGCAGTACTCC.

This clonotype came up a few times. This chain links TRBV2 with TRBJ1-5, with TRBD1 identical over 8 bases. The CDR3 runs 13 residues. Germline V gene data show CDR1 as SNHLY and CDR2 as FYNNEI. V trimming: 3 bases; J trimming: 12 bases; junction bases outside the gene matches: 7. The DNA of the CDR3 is TGTGCCAGCAGTGAGGACAGGGCTGGAGTCCAGCATTTT. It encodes CASSEDRAGVQHF.

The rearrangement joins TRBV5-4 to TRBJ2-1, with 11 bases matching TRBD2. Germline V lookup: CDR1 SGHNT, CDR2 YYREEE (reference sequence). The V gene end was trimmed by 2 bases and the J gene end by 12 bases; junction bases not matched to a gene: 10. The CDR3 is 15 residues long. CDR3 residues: CASSFGTGTSGMQFF. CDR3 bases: TGTGCCAGCAGCTTCGGGACGGGGACTAGCGGTATGCAGTTCTTC.

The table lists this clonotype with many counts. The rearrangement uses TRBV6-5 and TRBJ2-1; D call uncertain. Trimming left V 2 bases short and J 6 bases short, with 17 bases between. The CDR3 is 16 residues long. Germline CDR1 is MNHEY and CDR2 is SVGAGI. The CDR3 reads CASSYGAGFVSNEQFF. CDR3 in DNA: TGTGCCAGCAGTTACGGAGCAGGCTTCGTGTCCAATGAGCAGTTCTTC.

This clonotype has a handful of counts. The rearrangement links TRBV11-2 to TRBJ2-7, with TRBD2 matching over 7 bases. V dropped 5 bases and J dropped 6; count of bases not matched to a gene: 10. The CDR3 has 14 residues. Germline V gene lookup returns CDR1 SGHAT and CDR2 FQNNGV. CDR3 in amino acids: CASSPWAGAAEQYF. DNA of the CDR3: TGTGCCAGCAGCCCCTGGGCGGGAGCGGCCGAGCAGTACTTC.